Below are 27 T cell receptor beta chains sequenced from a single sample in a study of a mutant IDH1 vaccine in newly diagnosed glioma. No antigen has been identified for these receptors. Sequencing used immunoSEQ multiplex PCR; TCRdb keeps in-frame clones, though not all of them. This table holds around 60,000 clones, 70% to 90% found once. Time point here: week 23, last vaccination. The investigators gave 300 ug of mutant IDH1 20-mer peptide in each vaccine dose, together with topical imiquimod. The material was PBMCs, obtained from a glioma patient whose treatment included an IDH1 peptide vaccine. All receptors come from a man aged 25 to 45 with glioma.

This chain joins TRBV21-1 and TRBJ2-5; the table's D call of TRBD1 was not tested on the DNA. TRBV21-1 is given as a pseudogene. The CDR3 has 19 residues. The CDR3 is CASSKAAPWTGETEETQYF. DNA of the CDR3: TGTGCCAGCAGCAAAGCTGCCCCGTGGACAGGGGAAACGGAAGAGACCCAGTACTTC.

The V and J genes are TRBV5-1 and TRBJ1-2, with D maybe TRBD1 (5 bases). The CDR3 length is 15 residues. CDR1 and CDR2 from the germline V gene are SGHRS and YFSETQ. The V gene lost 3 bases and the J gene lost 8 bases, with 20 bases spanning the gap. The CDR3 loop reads CASSSVPGINYGYTF. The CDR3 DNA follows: TGCGCCAGCAGCTCAGTTCCAGGGATAAATTACGGCTACACCTTC.

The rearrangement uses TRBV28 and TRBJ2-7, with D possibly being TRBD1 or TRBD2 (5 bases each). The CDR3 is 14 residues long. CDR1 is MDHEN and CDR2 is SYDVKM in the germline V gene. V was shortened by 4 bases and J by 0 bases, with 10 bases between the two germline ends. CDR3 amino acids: CASSSPGPSYEQYF. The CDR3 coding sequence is TGTGCCAGCAGTTCTCCGGGACCCTCCTACGAGCAGTACTTC.

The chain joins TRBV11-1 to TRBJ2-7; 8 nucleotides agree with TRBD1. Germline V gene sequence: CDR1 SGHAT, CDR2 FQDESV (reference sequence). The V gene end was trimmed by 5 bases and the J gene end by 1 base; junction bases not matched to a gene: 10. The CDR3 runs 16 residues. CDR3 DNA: TGTGCCAGCAGCATCGATCCGGGGACAGGATCCTACGAGCAGTACTTC. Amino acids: CASSIDPGTGSYEQYF.

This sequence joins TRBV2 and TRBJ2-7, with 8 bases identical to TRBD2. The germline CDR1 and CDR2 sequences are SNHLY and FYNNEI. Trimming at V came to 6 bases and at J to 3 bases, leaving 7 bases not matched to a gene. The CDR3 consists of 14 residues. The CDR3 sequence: CASSGTGTSYEQYF. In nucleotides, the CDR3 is TGTGCCAGCAGCGGAACCGGGACTAGCTACGAGCAGTACTTC.

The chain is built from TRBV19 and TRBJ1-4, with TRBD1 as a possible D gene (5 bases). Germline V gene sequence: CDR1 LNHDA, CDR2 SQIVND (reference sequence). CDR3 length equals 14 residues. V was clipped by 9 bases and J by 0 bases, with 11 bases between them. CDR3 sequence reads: CASKMGPTNEKLFF. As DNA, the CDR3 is TGTGCCAGCAAGATGGGGCCAACTAATGAAAAACTGTTTTTT.

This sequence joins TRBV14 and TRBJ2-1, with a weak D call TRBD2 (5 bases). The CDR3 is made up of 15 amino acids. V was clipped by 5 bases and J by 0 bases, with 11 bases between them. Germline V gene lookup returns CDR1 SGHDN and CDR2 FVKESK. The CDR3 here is CASSEGLSSYNEQFF. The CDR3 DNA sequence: TGTGCCAGCAGCGAGGGTCTGAGCTCCTACAATGAGCAGTTCTTC.

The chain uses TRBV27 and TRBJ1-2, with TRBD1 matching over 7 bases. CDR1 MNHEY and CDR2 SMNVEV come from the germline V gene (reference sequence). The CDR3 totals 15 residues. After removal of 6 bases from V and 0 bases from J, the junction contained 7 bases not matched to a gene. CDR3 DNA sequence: TGTGCCAGCAGGACCCTGACAGGGTCTAACTATGGCTACACCTTC. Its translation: CASRTLTGSNYGYTF.

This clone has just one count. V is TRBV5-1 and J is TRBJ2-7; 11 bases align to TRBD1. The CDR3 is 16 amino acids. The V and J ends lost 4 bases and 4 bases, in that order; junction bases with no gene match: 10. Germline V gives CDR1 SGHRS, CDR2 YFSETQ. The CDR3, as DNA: TGCGCCAGCAGCCTTGGTTTCGGGACAGGGGGATACGAGCAGTACTTC. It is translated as CASSLGFGTGGYEQYF.

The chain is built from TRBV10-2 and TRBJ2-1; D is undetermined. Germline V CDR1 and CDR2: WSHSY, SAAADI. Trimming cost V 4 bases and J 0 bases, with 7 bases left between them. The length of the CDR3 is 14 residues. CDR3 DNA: TGCGCCAGCAGTGGCGTGAGCTCCTACAATGAGCAGTTCTTC. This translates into CASSGVSSYNEQFF.

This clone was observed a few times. CDR3: CASSLAPTGKETQYF. The CDR3 DNA reads as TGCGCCAGCAGCTTGGCGCCGACAGGGAAAGAGACCCAGTACTTC. This chain links TRBV5-1 with TRBJ2-5; 7 bases align to TRBD1. The CDR3 is 15 amino acids. Per germline, CDR1 SGHRS and CDR2 YFSETQ. Trimming removed 0 bases from V and 3 bases from J; junction bases left unmatched: 5.

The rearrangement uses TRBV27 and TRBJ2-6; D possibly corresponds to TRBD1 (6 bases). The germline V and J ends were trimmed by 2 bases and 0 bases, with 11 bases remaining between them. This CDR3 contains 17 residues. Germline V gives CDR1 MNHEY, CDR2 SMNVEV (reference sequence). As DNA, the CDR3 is TGTGCCAGCAGTTTAGACCCCAGGGGCTCTGGGGCCAACGTCCTGACTTTC. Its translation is CASSLDPRGSGANVLTF.

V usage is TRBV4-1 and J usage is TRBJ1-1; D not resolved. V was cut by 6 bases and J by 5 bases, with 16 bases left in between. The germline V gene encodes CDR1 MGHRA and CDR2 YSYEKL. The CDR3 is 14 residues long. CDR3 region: CASSRATEWTEAFF. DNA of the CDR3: TGCGCCAGCAGTCGGGCCACAGAGTGGACTGAAGCTTTCTTT.

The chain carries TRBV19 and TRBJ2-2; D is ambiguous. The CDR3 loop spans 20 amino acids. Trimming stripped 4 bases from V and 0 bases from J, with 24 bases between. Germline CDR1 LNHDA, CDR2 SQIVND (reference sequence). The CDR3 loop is CASSKRLPGGISTNTGELFF. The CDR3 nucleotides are TGTGCCAGTAGTAAACGCCTTCCGGGCGGCATATCAACGAACACCGGGGAGCTGTTTTTT.

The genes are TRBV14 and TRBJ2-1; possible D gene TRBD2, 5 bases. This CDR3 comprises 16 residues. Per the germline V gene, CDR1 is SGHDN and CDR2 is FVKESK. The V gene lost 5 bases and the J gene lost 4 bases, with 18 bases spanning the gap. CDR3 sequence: CASSFPGVGFYNEQFF. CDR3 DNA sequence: TGTGCCAGCAGCTTCCCCGGGGTGGGGTTTTACAATGAGCAGTTCTTC.

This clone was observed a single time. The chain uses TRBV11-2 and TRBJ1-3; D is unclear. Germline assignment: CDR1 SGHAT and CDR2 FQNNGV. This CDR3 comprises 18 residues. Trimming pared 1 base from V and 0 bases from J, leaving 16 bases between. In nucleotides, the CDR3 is TGTGCCAGCAGCTTAGGTTTTGGGGTTTCCTTCTCTGGAAACACCATATATTTT. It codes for CASSLGFGVSFSGNTIYF.

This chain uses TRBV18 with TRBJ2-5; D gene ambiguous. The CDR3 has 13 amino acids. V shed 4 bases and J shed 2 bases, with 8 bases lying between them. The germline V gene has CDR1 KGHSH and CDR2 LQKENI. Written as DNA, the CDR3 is TGTGCCAGCTCACGGGCACTACAAGAGACCCAGTACTTC. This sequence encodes CASSRALQETQYF.

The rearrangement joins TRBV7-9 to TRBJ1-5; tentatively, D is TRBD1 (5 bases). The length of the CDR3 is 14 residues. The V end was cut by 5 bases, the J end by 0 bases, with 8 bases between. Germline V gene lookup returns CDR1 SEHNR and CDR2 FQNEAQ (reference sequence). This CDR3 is CASSRDHSNQPQHF. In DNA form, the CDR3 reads TGTGCCAGCAGCCGGGACCATAGCAATCAGCCCCAGCATTTT.

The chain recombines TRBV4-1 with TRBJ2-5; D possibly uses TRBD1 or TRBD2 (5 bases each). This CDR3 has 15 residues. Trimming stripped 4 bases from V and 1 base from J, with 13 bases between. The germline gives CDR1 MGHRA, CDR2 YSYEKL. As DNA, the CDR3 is TGCGCCAGCAGCCGCGTCCCAGGGAGCCAAGAGACCCAGTACTTC. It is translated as CASSRVPGSQETQYF.

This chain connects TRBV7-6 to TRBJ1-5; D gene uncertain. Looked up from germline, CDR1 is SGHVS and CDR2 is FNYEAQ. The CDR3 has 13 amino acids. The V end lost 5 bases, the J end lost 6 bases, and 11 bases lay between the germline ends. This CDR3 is CASSIMTGQPQHF. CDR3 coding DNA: TGTGCCAGCAGCATTATGACCGGTCAGCCCCAGCATTTT.

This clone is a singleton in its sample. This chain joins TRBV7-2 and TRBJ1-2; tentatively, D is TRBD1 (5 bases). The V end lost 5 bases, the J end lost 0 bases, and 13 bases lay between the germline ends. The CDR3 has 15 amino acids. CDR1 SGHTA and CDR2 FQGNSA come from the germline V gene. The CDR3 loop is CASSPQGFANYGYTF. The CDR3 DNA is TGTGCCAGCAGCCCGCAGGGATTTGCTAACTATGGCTACACCTTC.

CDR3 coding DNA: TGTGCCAGCAGCGTTGTCATGAACACTGAAGCTTTCTTT. Translation: CASSVVMNTEAFF. The chain is built from TRBV7-2 and TRBJ1-1, with no clear D. V dropped 5 bases and J dropped 0 bases, with 7 bases sitting between them. This CDR3 has 13 amino acids. Germline CDR1 and CDR2: SGHTA and FQGNSA.

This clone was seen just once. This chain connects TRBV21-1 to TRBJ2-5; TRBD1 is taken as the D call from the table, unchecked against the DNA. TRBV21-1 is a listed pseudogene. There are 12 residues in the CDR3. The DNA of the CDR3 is TGTGCCAGCAGCAAACTCAGGGGGCAGGAGTACTTC. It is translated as CASSKLRGQEYF.

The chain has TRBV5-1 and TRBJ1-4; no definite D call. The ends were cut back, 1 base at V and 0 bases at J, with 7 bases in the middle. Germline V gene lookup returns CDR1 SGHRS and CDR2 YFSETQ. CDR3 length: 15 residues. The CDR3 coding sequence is TGCGCCAGCAGCTTGAACGGAGCAACTAATGAAAAACTGTTTTTT. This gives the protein CASSLNGATNEKLFF.

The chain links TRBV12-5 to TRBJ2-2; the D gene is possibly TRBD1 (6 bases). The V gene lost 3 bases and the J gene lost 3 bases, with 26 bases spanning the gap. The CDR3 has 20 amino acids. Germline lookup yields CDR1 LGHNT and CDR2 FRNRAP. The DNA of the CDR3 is TGTGCTAGTGGTTTTGATAAAGAAGTGTTGGGGGCGCGCGACACCGGGGAGCTGTTTTTT. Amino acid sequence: CASGFDKEVLGARDTGELFF. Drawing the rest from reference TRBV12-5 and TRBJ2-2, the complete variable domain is DARVTQTPRHKVTEMGQEVTMRCQPILGHNTVFWYRQTMMQGLELLAYFRNRAPLDDSGMPKDRFSAEMPDATLATLKIQPSEPRDSAVYFCASGFDKEVLGARDTGELFFGEGSRLTVL.

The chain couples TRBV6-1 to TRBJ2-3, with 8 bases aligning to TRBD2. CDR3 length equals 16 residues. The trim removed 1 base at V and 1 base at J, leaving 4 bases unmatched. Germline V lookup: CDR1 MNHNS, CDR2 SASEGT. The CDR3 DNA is TGTGCCAGCAGTGAAGAAGCGGGGGCCGGCACAGATACGCAGTATTTT. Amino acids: CASSEEAGAGTDTQYF.

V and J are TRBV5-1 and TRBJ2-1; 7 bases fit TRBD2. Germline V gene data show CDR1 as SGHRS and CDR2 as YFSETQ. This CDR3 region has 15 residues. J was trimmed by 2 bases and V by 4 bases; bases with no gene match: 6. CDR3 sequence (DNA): TGCGCCAGCAGCCTCTTAGCGGGTCCCTACAATGAGCAGTTCTTC. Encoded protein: CASSLLAGPYNEQFF. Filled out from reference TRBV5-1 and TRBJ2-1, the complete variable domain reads KAGVTQTPRYLIKTRGQQVTLSCSPISGHRSVSWYQQTPGQGLQFLFEYFSETQRNKGNFPGRFSGRQFSNSRSEMNVSTLELGDSALYLCASSLLAGPYNEQFFGPGTRLTVL.